Here is one T cell receptor beta chain with its context. Its antigen is undetermined. A universal primer site and UMIs were added as TCR cDNA was made by 5'RACE template switching. One entry per CDR3 protein results from TCRdb running MiXCR on the 5' RACE reads. The sample records some 150,000 distinct CDR3 sequences, roughly 8.8% being singletons. Germline CDR1 is SEHNR and CDR2 is FQNEAQ (reference sequence). CDR3 length equals 15 residues. V was clipped by 1 base and J by 7 bases, with 11 bases between them. The data are from a study of T cells after yellow fever vaccination. Whole-study results and caveats: Repertoires obtained by FACS sorting could include abundant clonotypes that entered as contaminants from the bulk population.

The chain is built from TRBV7-9 and TRBJ1-6; a possible D gene is TRBD1 (5 bases). The TCR comes from a man in his late teens or twenties who received the YFV17D yellow fever vaccine. Specimen: CD8+ T cells sorted from PBMCs, collected 45 days after the yellow fever booster vaccination. The CDR3 DNA sequence: TGTGCCAGCAGCTTAGTAGGGGTCGGGAATTCACCCCTCCACTTT. It yields the protein CASSLVGVGNSPLHF.